A single sample gave rise to the 24 T cell receptor beta chains below, sequenced in a study of metastatic and nonmetastatic thyroid tumors. TCRdb recomputed clones from the PCR reads via MiXCR. The sample has approximately 26,000 clones, more than 25% seen once. Not a single patient had been given any form of treatment at any point before undergoing thyroid surgery. Input material: blood. The receptors come from a female donor with papillary thyroid cancer or a benign thyroid nodule (not recorded which). Some clones in this sample may be carry-over from other donors' samples.

This chain uses TRBV20-1 with TRBJ2-5; 7 nucleotides line up with TRBD2. The junction had 7 bases not matched to a gene; V was cut back by 1 base and J by 2 bases. Germline assignment: CDR1 DFQATT and CDR2 SNEGSKA (reference sequence). The CDR3 totals 15 residues. The CDR3 DNA sequence: TGCAGTGCTAGAGTTGACAGCGGGGAGCAAGAGACCCAGTACTTC. It yields the protein CSARVDSGEQETQYF.

The CDR3 loop is CASTNRGGISPKNEQFF. The CDR3 coding sequence is TGTGCCAGCACTAATAGGGGGGGCATAAGTCCAAAGAATGAGCAGTTCTTC. The chain links TRBV11-2 to TRBJ2-1; perhaps TRBD2 as D (7 bases). The germline CDR1 and CDR2 sequences are SGHAT and FQNNGV. The CDR3 totals 17 residues. Trimming took 7 bases from V and 7 from J, leaving 26 bases between them. Looking up the rest from reference TRBV11-2 and TRBJ2-1 gives the full variable domain: EAGVAQSPRYKIIEKRQSVAFWCNPISGHATLYWYQQILGQGPKLLIQFQNNGVVDDSQLPKDRFSAERLKGVDSTLKIQPAKLEDSAVYLCASTNRGGISPKNEQFFGPGTRLTVL.

This clone was found a few times. CDR3 bases: TGTGCCAGCAGTTACTCATCATTGACCTTCGGCCACACCTTC. Protein sequence: CASSYSSLTFGHTF. The V and J genes are TRBV6-5 and TRBJ1-2; D call uncertain. The V end lost 0 bases, the J end lost 12 bases, and 17 bases lay between the germline ends. Looked up from germline, CDR1 is MNHEY and CDR2 is SVGAGI. The CDR3 consists of 14 residues.

This clone came up many times. The chain combines TRBV9 with TRBJ1-6, with a weak D call TRBD1 (5 bases). V lost 0 bases to trimming and J lost 10 bases, with 11 bases between them. CDR3 length: 14 residues. Germline CDR1 and CDR2: SGDLS and YYNGEE. The CDR3 region has the DNA TGTGCCAGCAGCGTAGATGTGACAGAATCACCCCTCCACTTT. Its translation: CASSVDVTESPLHF.

This clone was seen a handful of times. The germline gene is not matched at one end of the junction; a read error may be the cause. Other DNA sequences in the sample encode the same CDR3. The chain employs TRBV12-3 or TRBV12-4 and TRBJ1-2, with D uncertain. The CDR3 has 15 residues. The DNA of the CDR3 is TGTGCCAGCAGTCCGTCGACCCCCGAGGACTATGGTTACACCTTC. Amino acid sequence: CASSPSTPEDYGYTF.

This clone was seen only a few times. V usage is TRBV6-1 and J usage is TRBJ2-2; the D call may be TRBD1 or TRBD2 (6 bases each). The V gene lost 6 bases and the J gene lost 5 bases, with 13 bases spanning the gap. This CDR3 contains 14 residues. CDR1 and CDR2 (germline): MNHNS, SASEGT. CDR3 sequence: CASRPTGATGELFF. CDR3 in DNA: TGTGCCAGCAGACCAACGGGGGCTACCGGGGAGCTGTTTTTT.

This clone was counted a few times. Given a much more abundant clone one base away, this may be a read error. The chain recombines TRBV6-5 with TRBJ1-5; no clear D. Trimming stripped 5 bases from V and 2 bases from J, with 13 bases between. Germline V gene data show CDR1 as MNHEY and CDR2 as SVGAGI. CDR3 length: 15 amino acids. CDR3 bases: TGTGCCAGCAGTCTCGAAGGGTCGGGCAATCAGCCCCAGCATTTT. Its protein product is CASSLEGSGNQPQHF.

The chain links TRBV18 to TRBJ2-7, with a possible D match to TRBD1 (6 bases). Germline-derived CDR1 and CDR2 are KGHSH and LQKENI. Trimming removed 1 base at V and 5 bases at J, with 6 bases between. CDR3 length equals 12 residues. Written as DNA, the CDR3 is TGTGCCAGCTCACCACAGGGGGACGAGCAGTACTTC. Translating it yields CASSPQGDEQYF.

This clone came up many times. V gene TRBV29-1 combines with J gene TRBJ1-2; D not certain. This CDR3 is built from 12 residues. Trimming removed 3 bases at V and 5 bases at J, with 10 bases between. The germline V gene encodes CDR1 SQVTM and CDR2 ANQGSEA. The CDR3 nucleotides are TGCAGCGTTGACCGTGAGGGTTATGGCTACACCTTC. Residues: CSVDREGYGYTF.

Only a few counts were recorded for this clone. One end of the junction varies from germline; a read error may be responsible. The chain has TRBV6-1 and TRBJ2-3; TRBD2 agrees at 13 bases. Looked up from germline, CDR1 is MNHNS and CDR2 is SASEGT. This CDR3 contains 15 residues. The CDR3 region has the DNA TGTGTCAGCAGTGAACTAGCGGGAGGGCCAGATACGCAGTATTTT. Its protein is CVSSELAGGPDTQYF.

This clone was recorded at least ten times. The chain is built from TRBV25-1 and TRBJ2-1, with 13 bases aligning to TRBD2. From germline, CDR1 is MGHDK and CDR2 SYGVNS. V was pared by 2 bases and J by 10 bases, with 5 bases of the junction left unmatched. This CDR3 comprises 15 residues. The CDR3: CASSEGLAGVEEQFF. The CDR3, as DNA: TGTGCCAGCAGTGAAGGACTAGCGGGAGTTGAGGAGCAGTTCTTC.

This clone was detected a few times. J is TRBJ1-4 and V is TRBV27, with 9 bases matching TRBD1. Germline V gives CDR1 MNHEY, CDR2 SMNVEV (reference sequence). After removal of 7 bases from V and 0 bases from J, the junction contained 6 bases not matched to a gene. The CDR3 covers 16 residues. CDR3: CASIRDRESTNEKLFF. CDR3 coding DNA: TGTGCCAGCATACGGGACAGGGAATCAACTAATGAAAAACTGTTTTTT.

This clone appeared many times. V and J are TRBV27 and TRBJ2-5; 16 bases are shared with TRBD2. The trim removed 3 bases at V and 5 bases at J, leaving 12 bases unmatched. The CDR3 consists of 19 residues. Germline V gene data show CDR1 as MNHEY and CDR2 as SMNVEV (reference sequence). CDR3 protein: CASSFRGTSGRAGGETQYF. The DNA of the CDR3 is TGTGCCAGCAGTTTCCGCGGGACTAGCGGGAGGGCGGGGGGGGAGACCCAGTACTTC.

The chain links TRBV20-1 to TRBJ2-7, with D possibly TRBD1 on 6 matching bases. There are 13 residues in the CDR3. Germline CDR1 and CDR2: DFQATT and SNEGSKA (reference sequence). V lost 6 bases and J lost 4, with 16 bases in between. The chain's CDR3 is CSANVPGHYEQYF. Written as DNA, the CDR3 is TGCAGTGCGAATGTCCCGGGACATTACGAGCAGTACTTC.

This clone has at least ten counts. The J gene is TRBJ2-1, the V gene TRBV7-6, with D perhaps matching TRBD1 (5 bases). The germline V and J ends were trimmed by 4 bases and 7 bases, with 5 bases remaining between them. Per the germline V gene, CDR1 is SGHVS and CDR2 is FNYEAQ. The CDR3 is 11 residues long. The CDR3 is CASSSGNEQFF. The CDR3 DNA follows: TGTGCCAGCAGCTCAGGGAATGAGCAGTTCTTC.

This clone was seen repeatedly, ten times or more. The CDR3 DNA reads TGTGCCAGCAGTTCGTTCATACCAAAGGGGGCAACTAATGAAAAACTGTTTTTT. Translation: CASSSFIPKGATNEKLFF. V and J are TRBV6-1 and TRBJ1-4, with a weak D call TRBD1 (6 bases). The length of the CDR3 is 18 residues. Trimming pared 5 bases from V and 0 bases from J, leaving 19 bases between. CDR1 MNHNS and CDR2 SASEGT come from the germline V gene.

The chain combines TRBV7-9 with TRBJ1-3; 8 bases are shared with TRBD1. The J segment lost 3 bases and the V segment lost 3 bases, leaving 1 base of the junction unmatched. The length of the CDR3 is 14 residues. The V gene's germline CDR1 is SEHNR and CDR2 FQNEAQ (reference sequence). The chain's CDR3 is CASSFDRGGNTIYF. CDR3 in DNA: TGTGCCAGCAGCTTTGACAGGGGTGGAAACACCATATATTTT.

This clone is medium-sized within its sample. The V call is TRBV30, the J call TRBJ1-5; weak D call: TRBD1 (6 bases). V was pared by 0 bases and J by 7 bases, with 10 bases between. Germline-derived CDR1 and CDR2 are GTSNPN and SVGIG (reference sequence). The CDR3 has 13 residues. CDR3 protein: CAWSVGARQPQHF. CDR3 coding DNA: TGTGCCTGGAGTGTGGGGGCGCGACAGCCCCAGCATTTT.

Comments on this clone: At one boundary the junction diverges from the germline segment, which might be a read error. The rearrangement uses TRBV7-9 and TRBJ2-5; D gene uncertain. The length of the CDR3 is 16 residues. Germline-derived CDR1 and CDR2 are SEHNR and FQNEAQ (reference sequence). The CDR3 sequence is CASRLGWSVIWETQYF. The CDR3 nucleotides are TGTGCCAGCAGATTAGGGTGGAGCGTGATCTGGGAGACCCAGTACTTC. Combining the CDR3 with reference TRBV7-9 and TRBJ2-5 gives the whole variable domain DTGVSQNPRHKITKRGQNVTFRCDPISEHNRLYWYRQTLGQGPEFLTYFQNEAQLEKSRLLSDRFSAERPKGSFSTLEIQRTEQGDSAMYLCASRLGWSVIWETQYFGPGTRLLVL.

There are a few counts of this clone. V usage is TRBV28 and J usage is TRBJ2-6; D call uncertain. The length of the CDR3 is 18 residues. Trimming removed 4 bases at V and 0 bases at J, with 16 bases between. Looked up from germline, CDR1 is MDHEN and CDR2 is SYDVKM. As DNA, the CDR3 is TGTGCCAGCAGTTGGGTAGTGTGCTCCGGCTCTGGGGCCAACGTCCTGACTTTC. This translates into CASSWVVCSGSGANVLTF.

This clone was seen a few times. This chain connects TRBV19 to TRBJ1-1; D possibly corresponds to TRBD1 (6 bases). There are 12 residues in the CDR3. CDR1 and CDR2 (germline): LNHDA, SQIVND (reference sequence). Trimming removed 4 bases at V and 6 bases at J, with 9 bases between. CDR3 nucleotide sequence: TGTGCCAGTAGTAACAGGGTGGCTGAAGCTTTCTTT. Translation: CASSNRVAEAFF.

The chain carries TRBV7-9 and TRBJ2-7; perhaps TRBD2 as D (6 bases). The V end lost 11 bases, the J end lost 3 bases, and 14 bases lay between the germline ends. The CDR3 covers 12 residues. Germline V CDR1 and CDR2: SEHNR, FQNEAQ (reference sequence). The CDR3 DNA follows: TGTGCCTCTTGGGACTTCTTCTACGAGCAGTACTTC. As protein: CASWDFFYEQYF.

The chain is built from TRBV7-3 and TRBJ1-1; D gene uncertain. Trimming pared 1 base from V and 5 bases from J, leaving 8 bases between. This CDR3 region has 13 residues. Per the germline V gene, CDR1 is SGHTA and CDR2 is FQGTGA. The DNA for the CDR3 is TGTGCCAGCAGCTTAAGCACTAGGACTGAAGCTTTCTTT. It specifies CASSLSTRTEAFF.

The CDR3 nucleotides read TGTGCCAGCAGCAGAGGAACACTTCAGGAGCAGTACTTC. Protein product: CASSRGTLQEQYF. The rearrangement links TRBV11-2 to TRBJ2-7; D gene uncertain. CDR3 size: 13 residues. V was trimmed by 5 bases and J by 7 bases, leaving 15 bases between them. Germline V CDR1 and CDR2: SGHAT, FQNNGV.